This TCR beta chain originates from a study of cytomegalovirus exposure and HLA in healthy donors. Findings and caveats of the study: The study dropped some indistinguishable V segments, TRBV6-2 and TRBV6-3 among them. In an earlier analysis, about 87% or about 30%: the productive usage of most TCR beta V segments. It was reportedly the case that the classifier diagnosed cytomegalovirus status with high specificity and sensitivity.

Both 60 Vbeta primers and 13 Jbeta primers went into the PCR. This table comes from immunoSEQ multiplex PCR, and its TCRdb copy is limited to in-frame clones, with some not included. Of about 130,000 clones listed, about 80% are singletons. Trimming cost V 2 bases and J 6 bases, with 15 bases left between them. CDR3 size: 15 residues. CDR1 MNHNS and CDR2 SASEGT come from the germline V gene. A few counts support this clone. Its antigen is undetermined. Source material: PBMCs. The TCR was taken from a man aged 30-40 years in good health and CMV-seronegative. The chain links TRBV6-1 to TRBJ2-3; D unresolved. CDR3 DNA: TGTGCCAGCAGTGAACTGTCGGAGTACCTGGATACGCAGTATTTT. It encodes CASSELSEYLDTQYF.